The clone carrying this T cell receptor (beta chain) has only a few counts. In the source study's methods: By means of reference gene primer amplification, nucleated cell counts were estimated. TCRdb's copy holds only in-frame clones and misses some; the assay was immunoSEQ multiplex PCR. That table supplies the V and J calls and clone size; D and trimming were determined from the DNA. Among about 280,000 clones listed, approximately 84% were seen once. The CDR3 length is 13 residues. Looked up from germline, CDR1 is SEHNR and CDR2 is FQNEAQ (reference sequence). V was cut by 2 bases and J by 4 bases, with 9 bases left in between. These data are taken from a study of blood T cell repertoires in COVID-19. Background on the study: The United States, Italy and Spain provided the acute and convalescent COVID-19 samples.

The V and J genes are TRBV7-9 and TRBJ2-7; a weak D match, TRBD1 (5 bases). The sample comprised peripheral blood. This sequence originates from a woman aged 30 to 39 who had recovered from COVID-19. In DNA, the CDR3 is TGTGCCAGCAGCTTAAGACAGACTTACGAGCAGTACTTC. Translated, it gives CASSLRQTYEQYF.